These 7 T cell receptor beta chains originate from one sample sequenced in a study of a mutant IDH1 vaccine in newly diagnosed glioma. This sample's time point: baseline, week 1 (first vaccination visit). This sample's treatment: pre-vaccination baseline after standard-of-care therapy. The table came from immunoSEQ multiplex PCR; TCRdb's copy has only in-frame clones and leaves some out. Among about 51,000 clones listed, about 83% were seen once. The sequenced sample was PBMCs, obtained from a glioma patient treated with radiotherapy, temozolomide or both. The receptors were gathered from a woman in her thirties or forties with glioma.

There are a few counts of this clone. The chain links TRBV12-5 to TRBJ1-5; 7 nucleotides align to TRBD1. The V gene end was trimmed by 6 bases and the J gene end by 7 bases; junction bases not matched to a gene: 9. Germline V CDR1 and CDR2: LGHNT, FRNRAP. The CDR3 is 14 amino acids. In DNA form, the CDR3 reads TGTGCTAGTGGCCACGGGACAGCGGCCCAGCCCCAGCATTTT. Its translation: CASGHGTAAQPQHF.

The chain combines TRBV2 with TRBJ1-1; tentatively, D is TRBD1 (5 bases). The CDR3 is made up of 13 amino acids. Germline lookup yields CDR1 SNHLY and CDR2 FYNNEI. The V end was cut by 8 bases, the J end by 1 base, with 11 bases between. DNA of the CDR3: TGTGCCAGCTACTGGGGGGGGAACACTGAAGCTTTCTTT. Amino acid sequence: CASYWGGNTEAFF.

This chain links TRBV7-2 with TRBJ1-2; 8 bases are shared with TRBD1. The CDR3 loop spans 15 amino acids. CDR1 is SGHTA and CDR2 is FQGNSA in the germline V gene. V lost 7 bases and J lost 2; bases outside the gene matches: 9. The CDR3 is CASTPPGTGNYGYTF. The CDR3 DNA follows: TGTGCCAGCACGCCCCCCGGGACAGGAAACTATGGCTACACCTTC. The entire variable domain, with the rest obtained from reference TRBV7-2 and TRBJ1-2, is as follows: GAGVSQSPSNKVTEKGKDVELRCDPISGHTALYWYRQSLGQGLEFLIYFQGNSAPDKSGLPSDRFSAERTGGSVSTLTIQRTQQEDSAVYLCASTPPGTGNYGYTFGSGTRLTVV.

The chain links TRBV20-1 to TRBJ2-7; D is undetermined. The CDR3 totals 11 residues. Germline V lookup: CDR1 DFQATT, CDR2 SNEGSKA (reference sequence). V shed 2 bases and J shed 5 bases, with 7 bases lying between them. The CDR3 sequence: CSARRMNEQYF. In nucleotides, the CDR3 is TGCAGTGCTAGACGTATGAACGAGCAGTACTTC.

This sequence joins TRBV9 and TRBJ2-1, with D possibly called TRBD1 or TRBD2 (5 bases each). The CDR3 is 16 residues long. V was pared by 3 bases and J by 4 bases, with 17 bases between. Germline-derived CDR1 and CDR2 are SGDLS and YYNGEE. CDR3 in amino acids: CASSGRWGTTYNEQFF. CDR3 bases: TGTGCCAGCAGCGGCCGATGGGGGACCACGTACAATGAGCAGTTCTTC.

J is TRBJ2-7 and V is TRBV9; D is possibly TRBD1 (5 bases). The germline CDR1 and CDR2 sequences are SGDLS and YYNGEE. CDR3 size: 13 residues. Trimming removed 3 bases at V and 5 bases at J, with 12 bases between. This CDR3 is CASSETPGHEQYF. The CDR3 DNA reads TGTGCCAGCAGCGAGACACCAGGGCACGAGCAGTACTTC.

The chain recombines TRBV29-1 with TRBJ1-4; D is unresolved. V lost 6 bases and J lost 13, with 15 bases in between. Germline loops: CDR1 SQVTM, CDR2 ANQGSEA. The CDR3 covers 11 residues. As DNA, the CDR3 is TGCAGCGTCGCGGGTCCCCCGGGACTGTTTTTT. Translating gives CSVAGPPGLFF.